The 32 T cell receptor beta chains given below trace back to one sample, sequenced in a study of blood T cell repertoires in COVID-19. Data came from immunoSEQ multiplex PCR; TCRdb stores just in-frame clones and leaves some out. In the table there are around 200,000 clones, about 91% of which are singletons. Sample: PBMCs or T cells enriched from blood (not recorded which). The receptors shown here come from a woman aged 18-29 years who had recovered from COVID-19.

The rearrangement uses TRBV18 and TRBJ2-7, with D maybe TRBD1 (5 bases). Between the trimmed V and J ends, which lost 7 bases and 0 bases, there was a span of 13 bases. Germline V gives CDR1 KGHSH, CDR2 LQKENI. The CDR3 loop spans 14 amino acids. CDR3 protein: CASCETTVSYEQYF. The CDR3 bases are TGTGCCAGCTGTGAAACGACAGTCTCCTACGAGCAGTACTTC.

The chain joins TRBV7-8 to TRBJ2-7; D gene unclear. The germline gives CDR1 SGHVS, CDR2 FQNEAQ. Trimming removed 3 bases from V and 1 base from J, with 10 bases in between. The CDR3 length is 14 residues. DNA of the CDR3: TGTGCCAGCAGCTTTGGGCCCTATTCCTACGAGCAGTACTTC. Its protein product is CASSFGPYSYEQYF. The entire variable domain, with the rest obtained from reference TRBV7-8 and TRBJ2-7, is as follows: GAGVSQSPRYKVAKRGQDVALRCDPISGHVSLFWYQQALGQGPEFLTYFQNEAQLDKSGLPSDRFFAERPEGSVSTLKIQRTQQEDSAVYLCASSFGPYSYEQYFGPGTRLTVT.

The chain combines TRBV7-9 with TRBJ2-3; weak D call: TRBD1 (5 bases). Deletions cut 5 bases from V and 7 bases from J, with 16 bases between. The CDR3 length is 14 residues. Germline V gives CDR1 SEHNR, CDR2 FQNEAQ (reference sequence). The CDR3 reads CASSPGAVGNTQYF. The CDR3, as DNA: TGTGCCAGCAGCCCTGGGGCCGTGGGTAATACGCAGTATTTT.

The V gene is TRBV5-5, the J gene TRBJ1-4; tentatively, D is TRBD1 (5 bases). Germline V gives CDR1 SGHKS, CDR2 YYEKEE (reference sequence). This CDR3 has 14 amino acids. Trimming stripped 0 bases from V and 6 bases from J, with 9 bases between. The CDR3 DNA sequence: TGTGCCAGCAGCTTGGGCCAGGGATATGAAAAACTGTTTTTT. Protein sequence: CASSLGQGYEKLFF.

V gene TRBV2 combines with J gene TRBJ2-6, with 9 bases matching TRBD1. The CDR3 is made up of 19 amino acids. After removal of 4 bases from V and 2 bases from J, the junction contained 12 bases not matched to a gene. The germline gives CDR1 SNHLY, CDR2 FYNNEI. CDR3 loop: CASSGRGDRDRTGANVLTF. CDR3 bases: TGTGCCAGCAGTGGGAGGGGGGACAGGGATAGAACTGGGGCCAACGTCCTGACTTTC.

This rearrangement joins TRBV3-1 (or the pseudogene TRBV3-2) to TRBJ2-5, with 8 bases matching TRBD2. J was trimmed by 5 bases and V by 4 bases; bases with no gene match: 6. The length of the CDR3 is 14 residues. The germline CDR1 and CDR2 sequences are LGHDT and YNNKEL (reference sequence). CDR3 bases: TGTGCCAGCAGCCCAGGACTAGCAGGGGAGACCCAGTACTTC. Translation: CASSPGLAGETQYF.

The rearrangement uses TRBV28 and TRBJ1-1; maybe TRBD1 (6 bases). Deletions cut 8 bases from V and 7 bases from J, with 14 bases between. Germline CDR1 reads MDHEN; CDR2 reads SYDVKM. The CDR3 runs to 12 residues. The CDR3 bases are TGTGCCAGCTACATCGGGGGGCGTGAAGCTTTCTTT. Protein product: CASYIGGREAFF. The full variable domain, in which reference TRBV28 and TRBJ1-1 provide the parts outside the CDR3, is DVKVTQSSRYLVKRTGEKVFLECVQDMDHENMFWYRQDPGLGLRLIYFSYDVKMKEKGDIPEGYSVSREKKERFSLILESASTNQTSMYLCASYIGGREAFFGQGTRLTVV.

This rearrangement joins TRBV10-3 to TRBJ2-3; 10 nucleotides line up with TRBD2. After removal of 4 bases from V and 0 bases from J, the junction contained 7 bases not matched to a gene. Germline values: CDR1 ENHRY, CDR2 SYGVKD. The CDR3 spans 17 residues. The CDR3 region is CAISGRTSGSSTDTQYF. DNA for the CDR3: TGTGCCATCAGTGGTCGGACTAGCGGAAGTAGCACAGATACGCAGTATTTT.

This chain uses TRBV27 with TRBJ2-4, with 7 bases that match TRBD1. The CDR3 has 14 amino acids. With 6 bases clipped from V and 3 bases from J, the junction kept 5 bases outside the gene matches. Germline CDR1 and CDR2: MNHEY and SMNVEV (reference sequence). CDR3 nucleotides: TGTGCCAGCAGCAAGACAGGGATCAAAAACATTCAGTACTTC. Residues: CASSKTGIKNIQYF.

The rearrangement links TRBV5-1 to TRBJ2-5; 9 positions agree with TRBD1. The ends lost 4 bases at V and 2 bases at J; junction bases unmatched: 6. CDR3 length: 15 amino acids. Per the germline V gene, CDR1 is SGHRS and CDR2 is YFSETQ. The CDR3 nucleotides are TGCGCCAGCAGCCCATTCGGACAGGGGCAAGAGACCCAGTACTTC. Its translation is CASSPFGQGQETQYF.

This clone has a single count. The V gene is TRBV5-1, the J gene TRBJ1-5, with TRBD1 matching 9 bases. Germline loops: CDR1 SGHRS, CDR2 YFSETQ. This CDR3 contains 15 residues. V shed 0 bases, J shed 2 bases, and the junction held 0 bases outside the gene matches. The CDR3 DNA sequence: TGCGCCAGCAGCTTGGGGACAGGGGGCAATCAGCCCCAGCATTTT. Its translation is CASSLGTGGNQPQHF.

The V and J genes are TRBV2 and TRBJ2-1, with TRBD2 identical over 12 bases. CDR1 and CDR2 from the germline V gene are SNHLY and FYNNEI. There are 15 residues in the CDR3. Losses at the gene ends were 5 bases for V and 6 bases for J; bases not matched to a gene: 5. The CDR3 region has the DNA TGTGCCAGCAGTCCGACTAGCGGGAGTTCCAATGAGCAGTTCTTC. Protein: CASSPTSGSSNEQFF.

V is TRBV5-4 and J is TRBJ1-1, with D possibly matching TRBD1 (6 bases). CDR3 length equals 16 residues. V dropped 2 bases and J dropped 3 bases, with 17 bases sitting between them. Germline values: CDR1 SGHNT, CDR2 YYREEE (reference sequence). Here the CDR3 DNA reads TGTGCCAGCAGCTTTAGTCGAGGAGGGGGGGACACTGAAGCTTTCTTT. Its protein is CASSFSRGGGDTEAFF.

This clone was recorded once. This chain uses TRBV27 with TRBJ2-3, with a possible D match to TRBD1 (6 bases). This CDR3 contains 16 residues. The germline V gene has CDR1 MNHEY and CDR2 SMNVEV (reference sequence). With 4 bases removed from V and 1 base from J, the gap between germline ends came to 15 bases. For the CDR3, the DNA is TGTGCCAGCAGTTGGGACAACTCCGGGGGCACAGATACGCAGTATTTT. Protein: CASSWDNSGGTDTQYF.

This clone was observed a few times. CDR3 nucleotide sequence: TGTGCCAGTAGTATACATCCGGGACAGCTAGCCAAAAACATTCAGTACTTC. It encodes CASSIHPGQLAKNIQYF. The rearrangement links TRBV19 to TRBJ2-4; 7 bases line up with TRBD1. Unmatched junction bases numbered 7, after V lost 2 bases and J lost 0 bases. The CDR3 runs 17 residues. Germline V gene lookup returns CDR1 LNHDA and CDR2 SQIVND (reference sequence).

The chain carries TRBV6-5 and TRBJ1-3; D remains unclear. Germline V gene lookup returns CDR1 MNHEY and CDR2 SVGAGI. V lost 0 bases, J lost 4 bases, and 7 bases lay in between. This CDR3 spans 14 amino acids. The CDR3 is CASSYSGAGNTIYF. For the CDR3, the DNA is TGTGCCAGCAGTTACTCCGGAGCAGGAAACACCATATATTTT.

This rearrangement joins TRBV5-1 to TRBJ2-2; 7 nucleotides align to TRBD1. With 4 bases clipped from V and 2 bases from J, the junction kept 5 bases outside the gene matches. Germline assignment: CDR1 SGHRS and CDR2 YFSETQ. The CDR3 length is 15 residues. CDR3 in DNA: TGCGCCAGCAGCGGCCGGGACAGCAACACCGGGGAGCTGTTTTTT. It codes for CASSGRDSNTGELFF. The full variable domain, its missing parts supplied by reference TRBV5-1 and TRBJ2-2, is KAGVTQTPRYLIKTRGQQVTLSCSPISGHRSVSWYQQTPGQGLQFLFEYFSETQRNKGNFPGRFSGRQFSNSRSEMNVSTLELGDSALYLCASSGRDSNTGELFFGEGSRLTVL.

This clone was seen only once. The rearrangement links TRBV19 to TRBJ1-1; D is undetermined. Trimming took 3 bases from V and 0 from J, leaving 14 bases between them. CDR1 and CDR2 (germline): LNHDA, SQIVND (reference sequence). The CDR3 consists of 16 residues. CDR3 nucleotides: TGTGCCAGTAGTATTGGTGGGAGGTTCGTGAACACTGAAGCTTTCTTT. Translated: CASSIGGRFVNTEAFF.

The CDR3 is CASVGVYNEQFF. DNA for the CDR3: TGTGCCAGCGTCGGGGTCTACAATGAGCAGTTCTTC. The chain has TRBV7-9 and TRBJ2-1, with D tentatively TRBD2 (5 bases). Germline loops: CDR1 SEHNR, CDR2 FQNEAQ (reference sequence). Trimming pared 8 bases from V and 3 bases from J, leaving 8 bases between. The CDR3 is 12 amino acids.

The CDR3 DNA reads TGTGCCATCATAAGTAGAGCTTTCTTT. This codes for CAIISRAFF. This rearrangement joins TRBV10-3 to TRBJ1-1; D remains unclear. The V gene lost 7 bases and the J gene lost 10 bases, with 7 bases spanning the gap. CDR1 is ENHRY and CDR2 is SYGVKD in the germline V gene. CDR3 size: 9 residues.

This chain joins TRBV4-1 and TRBJ2-7; 7 bases fit TRBD2. Germline CDR1 and CDR2: MGHRA and YSYEKL. V trimming: 4 bases; J trimming: 4 bases; junction bases outside the gene matches: 13. The CDR3 contains 16 residues. The CDR3 spells CASSPALGGSAYEQYF. CDR3 DNA: TGCGCCAGCAGCCCCGCCCTAGGCGGGAGCGCATACGAGCAGTACTTC.

The rearrangement joins TRBV7-9 to TRBJ2-7; 7 nucleotides agree with TRBD1. The V and J ends lost 5 bases and 0 bases, in that order; junction bases with no gene match: 7. Germline V gene data show CDR1 as SEHNR and CDR2 as FQNEAQ (reference sequence). This CDR3 is 15 amino acids long. CDR3: CASSVGTASSYEQYF. CDR3 in DNA: TGTGCCAGCAGCGTCGGGACAGCGAGCTCCTACGAGCAGTACTTC.

This chain connects TRBV7-9 to TRBJ1-1, with TRBD1 identical over 7 bases. The V and J ends lost 6 bases and 0 bases, in that order; junction bases with no gene match: 10. The CDR3 has 16 amino acids. Germline V lookup: CDR1 SEHNR, CDR2 FQNEAQ (reference sequence). This CDR3 reads CASRVSNRGLNTEAFF. The CDR3 DNA reads as TGTGCCAGCAGGGTATCCAACAGGGGCCTGAACACTGAAGCTTTCTTT.

This clone has only one observation. V is TRBV7-9 and J is TRBJ1-1, with a possible D match to TRBD1 (5 bases). The CDR3 is made up of 16 amino acids. V shed 2 bases and J shed 3 bases, with 16 bases lying between them. Germline V CDR1 and CDR2: SEHNR, FQNEAQ (reference sequence). In DNA form, the CDR3 reads TGTGCCAGCAGCTTATTCCTCGGACAACCCGACACTGAAGCTTTCTTT. Its translation: CASSLFLGQPDTEAFF.

The V call is TRBV18, the J call TRBJ2-3; D call uncertain. Germline CDR1 KGHSH, CDR2 LQKENI. The V end lost 3 bases, the J end lost 4 bases, and 11 bases lay between the germline ends. The CDR3 is made up of 14 amino acids. The CDR3 bases are TGTGCCAGCTCACCTCAGGCCCCAGCAGATACGCAGTATTTT. Translation: CASSPQAPADTQYF.

The chain recombines TRBV6-5 with TRBJ1-3; 7 bases map to TRBD1. The CDR3 spans 15 residues. Germline lookup yields CDR1 MNHEY and CDR2 SVGAGI. Germline trimming cut 0 bases from V and 10 bases from J; bases unmatched to any gene: 9. CDR3 DNA: TGTGCCAGCAGTTACTCGTACGACAGGGAAAAAACCATATATTTT. Its translation: CASSYSYDREKTIYF.

The chain couples TRBV4-1 to TRBJ2-1; 8 bases map to TRBD1. The germline V gene encodes CDR1 MGHRA and CDR2 YSYEKL. V was pared by 0 bases and J by 3 bases, with 13 bases of the junction left unmatched. There are 19 residues in the CDR3. The CDR3 protein is CASSQEGGGGTGSYNEQFF. The CDR3 DNA reads as TGCGCCAGCAGCCAAGAAGGAGGAGGAGGGACAGGAAGCTACAATGAGCAGTTCTTC.

The chain carries TRBV19 and TRBJ2-1, with 11 bases that match TRBD2. This CDR3 region has 15 residues. Germline V gene sequence: CDR1 LNHDA, CDR2 SQIVND (reference sequence). J gave up 4 bases and V 6 bases, and 5 bases lay outside the gene matches. The CDR3 protein is CASSPGTSGYNEQFF. The CDR3 nucleotides read TGTGCCAGTAGCCCCGGGACTAGCGGATACAATGAGCAGTTCTTC.

The chain employs TRBV6-2 or TRBV6-3 and TRBJ2-7; D gene ambiguous. The CDR3 covers 18 residues. The germline gives CDR1 MNHEY, CDR2 SVGEGT. Trimming pared 2 bases from V and 0 bases from J, leaving 20 bases between. For the CDR3, the DNA is TGTGCCAGCAGTTACGGAGATGGTGGTCTCCTTAACTCCTACGAGCAGTACTTC. It is translated as CASSYGDGGLLNSYEQYF.

This clone was seen just once. The chain has TRBV5-1 and TRBJ1-4; D is uncertain. The CDR3 sequence is 16 residues long. The germline V gene has CDR1 SGHRS and CDR2 YFSETQ. The V end lost 4 bases, the J end lost 6 bases, and 19 bases lay between the germline ends. The DNA of the CDR3 is TGCGCCAGCAGCCGCGTTTCGGCGGTGGGAGATGAAAAACTGTTTTTT. Translation: CASSRVSAVGDEKLFF.

This clone showed up just once. This chain links TRBV27 with TRBJ1-1, with D tentatively TRBD1 (5 bases). In germline, CDR1 is MNHEY, CDR2 SMNVEV (reference sequence). This CDR3 region has 17 residues. Trimming pared 5 bases from V and 0 bases from J, leaving 19 bases between. Here the CDR3 reads CASSARDGGRVNTEAFF. For the CDR3, the DNA is TGTGCCAGCAGTGCACGGGACGGCGGGAGGGTGAACACTGAAGCTTTCTTT.

Of note for this clone: Germline is not matched at one junction end, which may reflect a read error. This CDR3 reads CASSFDSARSSEQYF. Written as DNA, the CDR3 is TGTGCCAGCAGCTTCGATTCAGCGCGGTCCTCCGAGCAGTACTTC. The chain recombines TRBV7-2 with TRBJ2-7; D is uncertain. The CDR3 is 15 amino acids. CDR1 is SGHTA and CDR2 is FQGNSA in the germline V gene.